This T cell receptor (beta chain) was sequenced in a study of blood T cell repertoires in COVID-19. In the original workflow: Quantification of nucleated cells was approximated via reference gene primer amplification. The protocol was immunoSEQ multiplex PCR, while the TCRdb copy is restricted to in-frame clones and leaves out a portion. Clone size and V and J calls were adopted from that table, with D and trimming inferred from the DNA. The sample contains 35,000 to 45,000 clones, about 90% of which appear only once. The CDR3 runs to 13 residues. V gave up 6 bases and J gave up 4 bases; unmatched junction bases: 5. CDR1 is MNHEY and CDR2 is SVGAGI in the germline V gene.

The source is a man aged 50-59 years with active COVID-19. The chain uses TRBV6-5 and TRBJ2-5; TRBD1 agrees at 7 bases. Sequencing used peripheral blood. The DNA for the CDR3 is TGTGCCAGCAGAGGGGGCACCAGAGAGACCCAGTACTTC. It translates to CASRGGTRETQYF.